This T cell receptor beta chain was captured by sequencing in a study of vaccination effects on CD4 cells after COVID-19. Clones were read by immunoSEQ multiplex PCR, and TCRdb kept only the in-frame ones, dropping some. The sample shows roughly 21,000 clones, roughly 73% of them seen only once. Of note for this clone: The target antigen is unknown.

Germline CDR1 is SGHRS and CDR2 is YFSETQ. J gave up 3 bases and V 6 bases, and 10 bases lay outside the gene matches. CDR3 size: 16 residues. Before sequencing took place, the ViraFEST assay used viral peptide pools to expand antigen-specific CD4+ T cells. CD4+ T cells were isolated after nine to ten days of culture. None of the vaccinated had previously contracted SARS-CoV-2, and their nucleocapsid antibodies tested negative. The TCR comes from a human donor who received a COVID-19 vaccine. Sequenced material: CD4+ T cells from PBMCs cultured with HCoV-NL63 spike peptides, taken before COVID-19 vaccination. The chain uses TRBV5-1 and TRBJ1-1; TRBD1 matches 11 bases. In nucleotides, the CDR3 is TGCGCCAGCAACCCCGGACAGGGGGCGCGGTACACTGAAGCTTTCTTT. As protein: CASNPGQGARYTEAFF.